This T cell receptor beta chain was recorded in a study of cytomegalovirus exposure and HLA in healthy donors (dated by TCRdb to 2016 to 2017). Looking at the study overall: An earlier analysis of fewer than 750 of the donors reported 250 to 300 Gb of sequence data and about 120 million unique TCR beta sequences obtained from about 179 million T cells. An early release that covered roughly 600 HLA-typed donors contained approximately 320 gigabases of sequencing data and 65 million to 100 million unique TCR sequences. Of the roughly 400 genotyped donors, 65% to 90% fell in the genetic ancestry cluster associated with self-reported Caucasian donors. The study aimed to test whether cataloging public T cell receptors could reveal signatures of past pathogen exposure. The T cell repertoires of 666 subjects were profiled by immunosequencing and related to cytomegalovirus serostatus. A separate validation cohort of 100 to 150 different subjects was used in addition to the approximately 700-subject first cohort. The study combined high-throughput TCR immunosequencing, statistical association of individual TCRs with disease status, and machine learning to predict cytomegalovirus infection status. A later analysis re-analyzed previously published TCR beta repertoires from about 600 donors and added high-resolution HLA genotyping to study TCR occurrence patterns. Rather than using new phenotypic data, the later analysis identified candidate immune exposures from TCR beta sequences and from how often those sequences occurred across donors. An earlier analysis of 450 to 750 of the donors used high-throughput TCR beta sequencing to judge whether each TCR beta V gene segment behaved as functional or pseudogenic. Alongside the repertoire data, information on donor age, sex, ethnicity and CMV serostatus was compiled. In a later genetic analysis, genome-wide SNP genotypes for 398 of the 666 donors were used, and that subset was treated as a discovery cohort. All discovery cohort repertoires had been generated on a single sequencing platform. Class I and class II HLA loci were covered by the typing at four-digit resolution. The number of typed donors differed by locus: about 620-640 for A, B, C, DRB1 and DQB1; 522 for DQA1; over 600 for DPA1; and roughly 490 for DPB1. Four to six DR-DQ haplotypes were handled as single units for association and clustering because linkage in the cohort was strong. Among 398 genotyped donors of the cohort, an average of roughly 240,000 unique TCR beta nucleotide sequences were sequenced per donor, 15% to 20% of them non-productive.

The library was prepared using the immunoSEQ multiplex PCR assay. A mixture of 60 forward primers for TCR Vbeta segments and 13 reverse primers for TCR Jbeta segments was used in the multiplex PCR. Amplification of the CDR3 region of rearranged TCR beta genes was performed with a multiplex PCR assay on genomic DNA. On the Illumina HiSeq System, the amplified TCR beta libraries were sequenced as 87-base-pair reads. In the authors' own workflow: A later analysis counted some 74 million unique TCR beta chains across the 500 to 850 repertoires, and roughly 10 million of these chains were shared by at least two donors. Raw reads were error-corrected and collapsed into unique sequences by a nearest-neighbor algorithm in which closely related sequences were merged to remove PCR and sequencing errors. Alignment of CDR3 sequences to IMGT reference sequences was used to assign V, D and J gene segments. For a sequence to be retained, a match of at least six nucleotides to both a V gene segment and a J gene segment was required. A rearrangement was called productive if the CDR3 had no stop codons and remained in frame with V and J, and every other rearrangement was called non-productive. Following IMGT convention, CDR3 was defined as the stretch from the second conserved V-encoded cysteine up to the conserved J-encoded phenylalanine. The earlier analysis of 587 of the donors excluded sequences that lacked an unambiguous match to a single V gene segment. An earlier analysis of roughly 590 of the donors called V segments functional above 56.7% productive rearrangements and segregating when the between-donor standard deviation exceeded 5%. A statistical classification framework was built for diagnosing cytomegalovirus status from the catalog of TCR beta chain sequences. V and J gene assignment, in a later analysis, came from comparing TCR nucleotide sequences with IMGT/GENE-DB human TR gene sequences. The TCRdist pipeline was used in a later analysis to assign CDR3 sequences and most-parsimonious VDJ recombination scenarios. In a later analysis, every TCR beta chain was defined by the combination of its CDR3 amino acid sequence and its V-gene family, and reads without a unique V-gene family were dropped. A later analysis removed several hundred highly shared, low-generation-probability nucleotide sequences to deal with suspected cross-contamination and a sequencing artifact. In a later analysis, a clonal expansion index was calculated for each public chain from normalized within-repertoire ranks of inferred template counts. A later analysis computed generation probabilities with a VDJ recombination model fitted to out-of-frame rearrangements, and checked the results against IGoR. A later analysis scored TCR-TCR, TCR-HLA and TCR-CMV co-occurrence with hypergeometric tests, applying a repertoire-size bias correction to TCR pairs. To estimate false discovery rates, a later analysis permuted the HLA or CMV assignments 20 times. A later analysis grouped co-occurring TCRs with DBSCAN, adding TCRdist sequence similarity when clustering within HLA-allele-positive subsets. Co-occurrence clustering excluded repertoires with fewer than 30,000 or more than 120,000 public chains, plus five with anomalous nucleotide sharing. TCRdb mirrors the immuneACCESS table, restricted to in-frame sequences. Some clones are absent from its copies; in checked studies, under half trace to an unresolved V gene, and the reason for the others is unknown. V and J calls and clone size are copied from that table; D and trimming were computed from the DNA. Recorded for this sample are under 200,000 clones; approximately 73% of them occurred a single time. The ten largest clones add up to roughly 1.4% of the sample.

The paper as a whole reports these results and caveats: Because HLA typing was missing for some donors at each locus, association tests included only the typed subset. When HLA alleles, especially DR and DQ, strongly co-occurred, attributing TCR associations to individual alleles was difficult. An association between a missense DCLRE1C variant and V-gene and J-gene trimming of TCR beta chains was found in a later genetic analysis and replicated in an independent cohort. A further reported finding was that TCR beta sequences accurately predicted the HLA-A and HLA-B alleles for most subjects in the first cohort. A later analysis reported that several top co-occurrence clusters appeared linked to parvovirus B19, influenza, CMV and Epstein-Barr virus. In a later analysis, some 18,000 TCR beta sequences were associated with specific HLA alleles at a false discovery rate of 0.05. For the cohort, immune exposure information was limited to CMV serostatus. In a later analysis, HLA-associated TCR beta chains were found to be more clonally expanded and to have lower generation probabilities than equally common non-associated chains. According to the authors, the approach could potentially be generalized to other disease states and immunological phenotypes. Because the 87-base-pair reads could not distinguish some IMGT-functional V segments, including TRBV6-2 and TRBV6-3, those segments were excluded. In both the original and validation cohorts, the classifier was reported to diagnose cytomegalovirus status with high specificity and sensitivity. A cluster of highly shared sequence variants was judged likely to represent a technical artifact of the sequencing pipeline. Linkage disequilibrium might explain the correlated functional status among segregating V segments, but an unknown experimental factor could not be excluded. Most TCR sequences were observed very rarely across donors, whereas some public TCRs were present in many individuals. According to a later analysis, most CMV-associated TCR beta chains appeared to be HLA-restricted, and the HLA associations seemed to be driven largely by CMV exposure. Three of the identified cytomegalovirus-associated TCR beta chains were confirmed in vitro to be specific for cytomegalovirus antigens. In the study, around 160 TCR beta chains were listed as associated with cytomegalovirus. The cohort was sequenced for TCR beta chains only, and without alpha or paired-chain data the features that could be detected were limited. Some 16 rarely observed V segments, including chromosome 9 orphons, were excluded from the earlier analysis of approximately 500 of the donors because counts were too low. In a later analysis, TCR association rates were found to vary across HLA loci, with the most associated TCRs seen for DRB1 alleles and the fewest for HLA-C alleles. In an earlier analysis of 587 of the donors, most TCR beta V segments appeared in productive rearrangements about 87% or about 30% of the time, broadly matching IMGT annotations. According to a later genetic analysis, donors in an Asian-associated ancestry cluster had fewer N-insertions in productive TCRs than the approximately 710-donor mean. Presence/absence analyses assumed roughly uniform sequencing depth across donors, an assumption that may not hold.

The CDR3 goes from the cysteine to the phenylalanine over 15 residues. Only CDR3 DNA is held: 45 bases, read in frame from base 1. V is reduced by 0 bases and J by 3 bases, leaving a spacing of 9 bases between them. CDR1 and CDR2 were assigned from the germline V gene as KGHSH and LQKENI. Regarding this clone: This clone's antigen is unknown. The input lacks base qualities; no much larger clone sits a single base away.

In total, roughly 710 healthy bone marrow donors made up the cohort. All cohort members were sampled while nominally healthy, although unrecorded immune exposures were likely present. The donor was CMV seronegative and belonged to the group of 350 to 400 seronegative cohort members. A peripheral blood sample was provided by each donor, and peripheral blood mononuclear cells were used for TCR beta sequencing. The Qiagen DNeasy Blood Extraction Kit was used to extract genomic DNA from the blood cell samples. The clonotype was recovered from a man aged 45 to 65 in good health and CMV-seronegative. Sequencing was carried out using PBMCs. The sequence is built from TRBV18 and TRBJ1-5; the D segment cannot be called with confidence. The base sequence is TGTGCCAGCTCACCACCGGGTCGGGACAATCAGCCCCAGCATTTT. Its protein reads: CASSPPGRDNQPQHF.